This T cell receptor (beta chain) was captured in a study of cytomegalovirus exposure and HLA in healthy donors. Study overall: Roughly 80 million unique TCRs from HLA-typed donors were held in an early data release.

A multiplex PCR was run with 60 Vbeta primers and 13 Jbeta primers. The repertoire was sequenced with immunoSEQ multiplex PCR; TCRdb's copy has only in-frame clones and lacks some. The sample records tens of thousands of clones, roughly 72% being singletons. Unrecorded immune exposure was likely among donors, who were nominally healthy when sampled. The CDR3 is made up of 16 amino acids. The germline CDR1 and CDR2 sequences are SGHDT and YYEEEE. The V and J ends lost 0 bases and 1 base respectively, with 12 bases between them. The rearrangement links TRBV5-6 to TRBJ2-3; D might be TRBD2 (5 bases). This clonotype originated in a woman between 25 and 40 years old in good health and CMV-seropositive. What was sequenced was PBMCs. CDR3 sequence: CASSLVSGSGTDTQYF. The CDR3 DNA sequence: TGTGCCAGCAGCTTGGTTTCGGGTAGCGGCACAGATACGCAGTATTTT.